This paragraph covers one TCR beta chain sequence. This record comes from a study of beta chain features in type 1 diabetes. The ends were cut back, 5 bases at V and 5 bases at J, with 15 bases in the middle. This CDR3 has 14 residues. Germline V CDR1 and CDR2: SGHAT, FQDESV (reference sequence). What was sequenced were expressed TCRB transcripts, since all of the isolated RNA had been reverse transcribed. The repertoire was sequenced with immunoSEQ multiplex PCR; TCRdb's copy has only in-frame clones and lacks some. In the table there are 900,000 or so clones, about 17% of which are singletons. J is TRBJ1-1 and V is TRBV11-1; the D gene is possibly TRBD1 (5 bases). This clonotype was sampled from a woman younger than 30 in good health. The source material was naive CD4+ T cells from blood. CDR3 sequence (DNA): TGTGCCAGCAGCCCGGACCCCGGGGGGACTGAAGCTTTCTTT. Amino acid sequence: CASSPDPGGTEAFF.